This T cell receptor (beta chain) was observed in a study of technical replicates of blood from a few donors. TCRdb keeps only in-frame clones here, not all; method: immunoSEQ multiplex PCR. In the table there are tens of thousands of clones, around 84% of which are singletons. Germline V CDR1 and CDR2: SEHNR, FQNEAQ (reference sequence). This CDR3 contains 16 residues. V shed 4 bases and J shed 2 bases, with 18 bases lying between them. The J gene is TRBJ2-7, the V gene TRBV7-9; D is unresolved. The clonotype comes from a human donor in good health. Some clones in this sample may be carry-over from other donors' samples. Input material: PBMCs. This CDR3 is CASSSLVGKSTYEQYF. The CDR3 bases are TGTGCCAGCAGCTCCTTGGTTGGCAAGTCCACCTACGAGCAGTACTTC.